This T cell receptor beta chain was recovered during a study of T cells in Graves' hyperthyroidism and ophthalmopathy. V lost 0 bases, J lost 2 bases, and 6 bases stayed unmatched. The germline V gene encodes CDR1 DFQATT and CDR2 SNEGSKA (reference sequence). There are 16 residues in the CDR3. RNA transcripts were the template for amplifying TCR beta CDR3 regions. In the first-round RT-PCR of the TCR CDR3, the HTBI primer set was used. TCRdb redid the calling of the multiplex PCR reads with MiXCR, one entry per CDR3 protein. The sample yields 660,000 or so distinct CDR3 sequences, 20% to 25% seen once. This clonotype was counted between two and nine times. Under 3 months was the duration of disease in ophthalmopathy patients, who also had a Clinical Activity Score of at least 3 and a NOSPECS grade of at least 4. Lactation, pregnancy, other autoimmune disease or uncontrolled infection led to exclusion of patients. Thyroid ultrasound and orbital computed tomography, with clinical symptoms and serum thyroxine and TRAb, informed diagnoses. Roughly 10 ml of fresh peripheral blood supplied the PBMCs.

The TCR sequence derives from a man aged 30 to 39 with Graves' ophthalmopathy. The chain links TRBV20-1 to TRBJ2-7; 11 bases match TRBD2. The specimen was blood. The CDR3 DNA follows: TGCAGTGCTAGAGATATAGCGGGAGGGCCTCCCTACGAGCAGTACTTC. Translated, it gives CSARDIAGGPPYEQYF.